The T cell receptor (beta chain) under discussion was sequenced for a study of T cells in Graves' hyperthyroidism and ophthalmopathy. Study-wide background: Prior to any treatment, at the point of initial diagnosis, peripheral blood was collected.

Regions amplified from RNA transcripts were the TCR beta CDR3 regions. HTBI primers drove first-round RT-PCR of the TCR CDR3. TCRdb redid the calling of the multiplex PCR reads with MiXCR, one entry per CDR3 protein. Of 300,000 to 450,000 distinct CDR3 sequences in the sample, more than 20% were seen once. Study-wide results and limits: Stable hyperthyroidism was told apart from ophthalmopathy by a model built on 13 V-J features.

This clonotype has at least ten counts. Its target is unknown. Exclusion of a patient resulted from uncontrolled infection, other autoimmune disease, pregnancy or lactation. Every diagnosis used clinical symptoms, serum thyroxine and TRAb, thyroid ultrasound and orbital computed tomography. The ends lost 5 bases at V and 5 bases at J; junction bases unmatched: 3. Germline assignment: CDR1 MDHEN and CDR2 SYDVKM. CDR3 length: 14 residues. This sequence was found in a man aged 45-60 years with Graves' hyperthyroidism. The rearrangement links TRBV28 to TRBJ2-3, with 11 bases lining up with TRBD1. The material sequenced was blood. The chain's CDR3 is CASSGTGGVDTQYF. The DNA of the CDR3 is TGTGCCAGCAGTGGGACAGGGGGGGTAGATACGCAGTATTTT.